The clone carrying this T cell receptor beta chain showed up just once. The antigen remains unidentified. This record belongs to a study of shared clonotypes between healthy human individuals. Study results and limitations: Estimated clonotype richness was generally higher in naive than memory subsets.

Trimming stripped 5 bases from V and 6 bases from J, with 14 bases between. This CDR3 has 14 residues. The germline V gene encodes CDR1 SEHNR and CDR2 FQNEAQ (reference sequence). Sorted-subset replicate PCRs used 200 ng DNA, some 31,000 T cell genomes. Sequencing used immunoSEQ multiplex PCR; TCRdb keeps in-frame clones, though not all of them. The table includes about 2.2 million clones, about 93% detected once. CD45RO negativity and positive selection for CCR7 defined naive CD8 cells, a population that excluded terminally differentiated effector memory CD45RA+ cells. The specimen sequenced was naive CD8+ T cells from PBMCs. This TCR was sampled from a young man in good health. Some clones in this sample may be carry-over from other donors' samples. The chain combines TRBV7-9 with TRBJ1-5; D remains ambiguous. Here the CDR3 reads CASSDGRSPQPQHF. The CDR3 coding sequence is TGTGCCAGCAGCGACGGGAGGAGTCCTCAGCCCCAGCATTTT. Full variable domain (outside the CDR3, taken from reference TRBV7-9 and TRBJ1-5): DTGVSQNPRHKITKRGQNVTFRCDPISEHNRLYWYRQTLGQGPEFLTYFQNEAQLEKSRLLSDRFSAERPKGSFSTLEIQRTEQGDSAMYLCASSDGRSPQPQHFGDGTRLSIL.